The 30 T cell receptor beta chains presented below share a single source sample, sequenced in a study of early T cells in non-severe SARS-CoV-2 infection. MiXCR, applied by TCRdb to the 5' RACE reads, yields one record per CDR3 protein. The sample consists of fewer than 80,000 distinct CDR3 sequences, around 11% of them appearing once. The sample in question was whole blood, obtained at baseline. All receptors come from an adult who was a healthcare worker with PCR-confirmed SARS-CoV-2 infection or an uninfected control (not recorded which).

The V call is TRBV10-1, the J call TRBJ1-1, with D possibly matching TRBD1 (5 bases). Germline CDR1 and CDR2: WNHNN and SYGVQD (reference sequence). The CDR3 runs to 13 residues. V lost 6 bases and J lost 1, with 9 bases in between. CDR3 in amino acids: CASREDRNTEAFF. CDR3 nucleotide sequence: TGCGCCAGCAGGGAAGACAGGAACACTGAAGCTTTCTTT.

This clonotype was found a few times. The CDR3 DNA follows: TGCAGCGTTGCACAGGGGGAATTTAGCTACGAGCAGTACTTC. Protein: CSVAQGEFSYEQYF. The rearrangement uses TRBV29-1 and TRBJ2-7; the match to TRBD1 covers 8 bases. This CDR3 is 14 amino acids long. Germline lookup yields CDR1 SQVTM and CDR2 ANQGSEA. With 4 bases clipped from V and 3 bases from J, the junction kept 8 bases outside the gene matches.

This chain links TRBV7-8 with TRBJ2-5; D not certain. Germline V gene sequence: CDR1 SGHVS, CDR2 FQNEAQ. The CDR3 is 13 amino acids. Trimming took off 5 bases at V and 5 bases at J, with 12 bases between the two ends. The CDR3 loop reads CASSASASETQYF. The CDR3 DNA sequence: TGTGCCAGCAGCGCCTCGGCCTCGGAGACCCAGTACTTC.

This clonotype was found many times. The chain carries TRBV7-9 and TRBJ2-7; tentatively, D is TRBD2 (5 bases). V was shortened by 2 bases and J by 5 bases, with 10 bases between the two germline ends. The CDR3 consists of 13 residues. Germline V gives CDR1 SEHNR, CDR2 FQNEAQ (reference sequence). The CDR3 nucleotides are TGTGCCAGCAGCTTACCTAGCAGCAACGAGCAGTACTTC. Translated, it gives CASSLPSSNEQYF.

The chain carries TRBV14 and TRBJ2-3; D not certain. In germline, CDR1 is SGHDN, CDR2 FVKESK. The CDR3 covers 14 residues. V lost 3 bases to trimming and J lost 5 bases, with 12 bases between them. This CDR3 is CASSQYLGEDTQYF. CDR3 sequence (DNA): TGTGCCAGCAGCCAGTACCTTGGTGAAGATACGCAGTATTTT. The variable domain in full, with the rest retrieved from reference TRBV14 and TRBJ2-3, is EAGVTQFPSHSVIEKGQTVTLRCDPISGHDNLYWYRRVMGKEIKFLLHFVKESKQDESGMPNNRFLAERTGGTYSTLKVQPAELEDSGVYFCASSQYLGEDTQYFGPGTRLTVL.

This clonotype showed up just a few times. CDR3 sequence: CSVEDRSQQNTGELFF. In DNA, the CDR3 is TGCAGCGTTGAAGATCGTTCACAACAGAACACCGGGGAGCTGTTTTTT. The chain has TRBV29-1 and TRBJ2-2; no reliable D call. The CDR3 sequence is 16 residues long. Per germline, CDR1 SQVTM and CDR2 ANQGSEA. Trimming removed 0 bases at V and 1 base at J, with 12 bases between.

V is TRBV19 and J is TRBJ2-3; tentative D call: TRBD2 (5 bases). V was trimmed by 3 bases and J by 5 bases, leaving 12 bases between them. The germline CDR1 and CDR2 sequences are LNHDA and SQIVND (reference sequence). This CDR3 comprises 14 residues. CDR3 amino acids: CASSMPGRRDTQYF. Written as DNA, the CDR3 is TGTGCCAGTAGTATGCCGGGGAGACGAGATACGCAGTATTTT. The full variable domain, rest sourced from reference TRBV19 and TRBJ2-3, is DGGITQSPKYLFRKEGQNVTLSCEQNLNHDAMYWYRQDPGQGLRLIYYSQIVNDFQKGDIAEGYSVSREKKESFPLTVTSAQKNPTAFYLCASSMPGRRDTQYFGPGTRLTVL.

This clonotype was counted a few times. This rearrangement joins TRBV12-3 or TRBV12-4 to TRBJ1-5, with no clear D. Trimming took off 4 bases at V and 5 bases at J, with 18 bases between the two ends. CDR3 length: 16 residues. This CDR3 reads CASSSHVSRVDQPQHF. In DNA form, the CDR3 reads TGTGCCAGCAGTTCCCATGTCTCACGGGTCGATCAGCCCCAGCATTTT.

CDR3 in DNA: TGTGCCATCACCTTATTCCTCGGGAATCAGCCCCAGCATTTT. Its protein is CAITLFLGNQPQHF. The chain uses TRBV7-2 and TRBJ1-5; D not certain. Trimming pared 10 bases from V and 4 bases from J, leaving 17 bases between. Germline V gene sequence: CDR1 SGHTA, CDR2 FQGNSA. The CDR3 totals 14 residues.

This clonotype was detected a few times. The chain recombines TRBV6-5 with TRBJ2-1; D is unclear. V was pared by 1 base and J by 0 bases, with 10 bases between. Per the germline V gene, CDR1 is MNHEY and CDR2 is SVGAGI. The length of the CDR3 is 16 residues. The CDR3 DNA is TGTGCCAGCAGTTACTTGCCAGGCAGCTCCTACAATGAGCAGTTCTTC. Translating it yields CASSYLPGSSYNEQFF.

This clonotype was recorded at least ten times. The chain links TRBV6-6 to TRBJ2-3; D gene uncertain. Trimming left V 5 bases short and J 2 bases short, with 5 bases between. The CDR3 length is 12 residues. Germline V lookup: CDR1 MNHNY, CDR2 SVGAGI (reference sequence). The CDR3 coding sequence is TGTGCCAGCAGTCCCCACACAGATACGCAGTATTTT. Amino acid sequence: CASSPHTDTQYF.

The V gene is TRBV28, the J gene TRBJ1-1, with 7 bases that match TRBD1. The ends lost 5 bases at V and 0 bases at J; junction bases unmatched: 3. Germline lookup yields CDR1 MDHEN and CDR2 SYDVKM. The CDR3 runs 14 residues. CDR3 region: CASSRGGVNTEAFF. The CDR3 nucleotides are TGTGCCAGCAGTAGAGGGGGCGTGAACACTGAAGCTTTCTTT. The full variable domain, its missing parts supplied by reference TRBV28 and TRBJ1-1, is DVKVTQSSRYLVKRTGEKVFLECVQDMDHENMFWYRQDPGLGLRLIYFSYDVKMKEKGDIPEGYSVSREKKERFSLILESASTNQTSMYLCASSRGGVNTEAFFGQGTRLTVV.

This clonotype was counted only a few times. The chain links TRBV19 to TRBJ1-2; 7 nucleotides agree with TRBD1. The trim removed 6 bases at V and 4 bases at J, leaving 2 bases unmatched. Germline CDR1 is LNHDA and CDR2 is SQIVND (reference sequence). The CDR3 totals 12 residues. The CDR3 protein is CASSGQAYGYTF. The CDR3 DNA sequence: TGTGCCAGTAGCGGACAGGCCTATGGCTACACCTTC.

The table lists this clonotype with a few counts. The chain employs TRBV29-1 and TRBJ2-6; D uncertain. The CDR3 sequence is 14 residues long. The V gene lost 4 bases and the J gene lost 4 bases, with 11 bases spanning the gap. The V gene's germline CDR1 is SQVTM and CDR2 ANQGSEA. For the CDR3, the DNA is TGCAGCGTTGTCGAAGGAACCGGGGCCAACGTCCTGACTTTC. Its translation is CSVVEGTGANVLTF.

The V and J genes are TRBV6-2 or TRBV6-3 and TRBJ2-5; D may match TRBD1 or TRBD2 (6 bases each). This CDR3 has 14 residues. V was clipped by 2 bases and J by 5 bases, with 12 bases between them. Germline loops: CDR1 MNHEY, CDR2 SVGEGT. The CDR3 is CASSYIGGWETQYF. The CDR3 DNA is TGTGCCAGCAGTTACATCGGGGGCTGGGAGACCCAGTACTTC.

The chain joins TRBV6-6 to TRBJ2-7; D could derive from TRBD1 or TRBD2 (6 bases each). The CDR3 covers 14 residues. Deletions cut 1 base from V and 3 bases from J, with 10 bases between. Germline V CDR1 and CDR2: MNHNY, SVGAGI (reference sequence). CDR3 in amino acids: CASSYFGGGYEQYF. In nucleotides, the CDR3 is TGTGCCAGCAGTTACTTCGGGGGCGGCTACGAGCAGTACTTC.

V and J are TRBV20-1 and TRBJ2-1; weak D call: TRBD2 (6 bases). Germline V gene lookup returns CDR1 DFQATT and CDR2 SNEGSKA (reference sequence). This CDR3 is 12 amino acids long. Trimming pared 5 bases from V and 5 bases from J, leaving 10 bases between. The CDR3 coding sequence is TGCAGTGCTCCGCCGGGGGACAATGAGCAGTTCTTC. It is translated as CSAPPGDNEQFF.

In its sample, this clonotype was seen many times. This chain links TRBV4-1 with TRBJ2-7; either TRBD1 or TRBD2 may fit D (5 bases each). Per germline, CDR1 MGHRA and CDR2 YSYEKL. V gave up 4 bases and J gave up 3 bases, with 16 bases separating them. The CDR3 contains 15 residues. Here the CDR3 DNA reads TGCGCCAGCAGCCTCCAGTGGGGGTCCCTCTACGAGCAGTACTTC. It yields the protein CASSLQWGSLYEQYF.

The table lists this clonotype with a few counts. The chain links TRBV20-1 to TRBJ2-5; 9 bases match TRBD1. The CDR3 has 14 residues. CDR1 DFQATT and CDR2 SNEGSKA come from the germline V gene (reference sequence). V shed 6 bases, J shed 7 bases, and the junction held 12 bases outside the gene matches. This chain's CDR3 is CSAIPGQGTVTQYF. DNA of the CDR3: TGCAGTGCCATACCGGGACAGGGAACGGTGACCCAGTACTTC.

J is TRBJ2-2 and V is TRBV5-1; TRBD2 agrees at 7 bases. V lost 0 bases, J lost 3 bases, and 2 bases stayed unmatched. This CDR3 contains 15 residues. Germline V gene lookup returns CDR1 SGHRS and CDR2 YFSETQ. CDR3 loop: CASSLGRGDTGELFF. CDR3 sequence (DNA): TGCGCCAGCAGCTTGGGACGGGGGGACACCGGGGAGCTGTTTTTT.

This clonotype was seen at least ten times. V usage is TRBV6-5 and J usage is TRBJ1-2; TRBD1 aligns across 10 bases. The trim removed 6 bases at V and 8 bases at J, leaving 9 bases unmatched. Germline CDR1 MNHEY, CDR2 SVGAGI. The CDR3 contains 14 residues. The CDR3 loop reads CASSQRGQGGGYTF. The CDR3 DNA is TGTGCCAGCAGCCAACGTGGACAGGGGGGCGGCTACACCTTC.

This clonotype has only a few counts. The chain links TRBV6-2 or TRBV6-3 to TRBJ2-5, with D possibly being TRBD2 (5 bases). The germline gives CDR1 MNHEY, CDR2 SVGEGT. V dropped 0 bases and J dropped 5 bases, with 10 bases sitting between them. The CDR3 contains 14 residues. The CDR3 DNA reads TGTGCCAGCAGTTACTCTATGCGGAGGGAGACCCAGTACTTC. This gives the protein CASSYSMRRETQYF.

This sequence joins TRBV3-1 and TRBJ2-1; 7 bases fit TRBD1. The CDR3 sequence is 18 residues long. The V gene's germline CDR1 is LGHDT and CDR2 YNNKEL (reference sequence). V lost 0 bases to trimming and J lost 0 bases; unmatched junction nucleotides: 8. The DNA for the CDR3 is TGTGCCAGCAGCCAAGATATGAGGGGGCGTGGCTCCTACAATGAGCAGTTCTTC. Translation: CASSQDMRGRGSYNEQFF.

This clonotype showed up many times. V usage is TRBV20-1 and J usage is TRBJ1-2, with a tentative D call TRBD1 (6 bases). CDR3 length equals 13 residues. V was trimmed by 3 bases and J by 7 bases, leaving 15 bases between them. Looked up from germline, CDR1 is DFQATT and CDR2 is SNEGSKA (reference sequence). This CDR3 is CSASEGDFGGYTF. The DNA for the CDR3 is TGCAGTGCTAGCGAGGGGGACTTTGGTGGCTACACCTTC.

Only a few counts were recorded for this clonotype. This chain joins TRBV6-5 and TRBJ1-2, with 10 bases identical to TRBD1. V was pared by 5 bases and J by 4 bases, with 4 bases of the junction left unmatched. CDR3 length: 14 amino acids. CDR1 and CDR2 (germline): MNHEY, SVGAGI. CDR3 sequence: CASSPGQGIYGYTF. CDR3 nucleotide sequence: TGTGCCAGCAGTCCGGGACAGGGGATCTATGGCTACACCTTC.

This sequence joins TRBV29-1 and TRBJ1-1; TRBD1 might be the D (6 bases). The V end was cut by 6 bases, the J end by 0 bases, with 17 bases between. The CDR3 totals 15 residues. CDR1 is SQVTM and CDR2 is ANQGSEA in the germline V gene. For the CDR3, the DNA is TGCAGCGTCTCGAGAGGGACAAGCTTGAACACTGAAGCTTTCTTT. Translation gives CSVSRGTSLNTEAFF.

The V call is TRBV20-1, the J call TRBJ1-1; TRBD1 matches at 8 bases. The CDR3 extends over 15 amino acids. Germline V gives CDR1 DFQATT, CDR2 SNEGSKA (reference sequence). V gave up 0 bases and J gave up 3 bases; unmatched junction bases: 6. In nucleotides, the CDR3 is TGCAGTGCTAGAGATGGTGGACAGGGACACACTGAAGCTTTCTTT. This translates into CSARDGGQGHTEAFF.

This clonotype was detected only a few times. The chain employs TRBV15 and TRBJ2-7, with D hard to call. CDR1 is LNHNV, CDR2 YYDKDF, per germline (reference sequence). The CDR3 sequence is 14 residues long. Trimming pared 3 bases from V and 3 bases from J, leaving 12 bases between. CDR3 in amino acids: CATSSDGNIYEQYF. DNA for the CDR3: TGTGCCACCAGCAGCGACGGCAACATCTACGAGCAGTACTTC.

The chain combines TRBV30 with TRBJ2-7; 7 bases are shared with TRBD1. Trimming cost V 3 bases and J 5 bases; bases outside gene matches: 4. This CDR3 has 12 residues. The germline gives CDR1 GTSNPN, CDR2 SVGIG (reference sequence). CDR3 region: CAWSETGDEQYF. CDR3 sequence (DNA): TGTGCCTGGAGCGAAACAGGGGACGAGCAGTACTTC. Using reference TRBV30 and TRBJ2-7 for the parts outside the CDR3, the full variable domain is SQTIHQWPATLVQPVGSPLSLECTVEGTSNPNLYWYRQAAGRGLQLLFYSVGIGQISSEVPQNLSASRPQDRQFILSSKKLLLSDSGFYLCAWSETGDEQYFGPGTRLTVT.

The chain links TRBV14 to TRBJ2-7, with 7 bases matching TRBD1. Per the germline V gene, CDR1 is SGHDN and CDR2 is FVKESK. Trimming at V came to 4 bases and at J to 0 bases, leaving 6 bases not matched to a gene. The length of the CDR3 is 15 residues. CDR3 residues: CASSRPGQSSYEQYF. The CDR3 nucleotides read TGTGCCAGCAGCCGACCGGGACAGAGCTCCTACGAGCAGTACTTC. Combining the CDR3 with reference TRBV14 and TRBJ2-7 gives the whole variable domain EAGVTQFPSHSVIEKGQTVTLRCDPISGHDNLYWYRRVMGKEIKFLLHFVKESKQDESGMPNNRFLAERTGGTYSTLKVQPAELEDSGVYFCASSRPGQSSYEQYFGPGTRLTVT.